Sequencing of this T cell receptor (beta chain) was carried out in a study of Graves' ophthalmopathy and Graves' hyperthyroidism. The germline V and J ends were trimmed by 9 bases and 3 bases, with 20 bases remaining between them. This CDR3 comprises 15 residues. Germline V gene sequence: CDR1 LNHDA, CDR2 SQIVND (reference sequence). This clonotype appeared many times. Transcripts of RNA were the source for amplifying TCR beta CDR3 regions. The first-round RT-PCR employed HTBI primers together with the Qiagen OneStep RT-PCR kit. A multiplex PCR was then performed as the second round. One entry per CDR3 protein results from TCRdb running MiXCR on the multiplex PCR reads. The data show around 1.1 million distinct CDR3 sequences, with about 40% seen just once and around 10% held by the top ten.

Sequenced material: peripheral blood or thyroid tissue (not recorded which). This chain connects TRBV19 to TRBJ2-5, with D tentatively TRBD1 (6 bases). This TCR came from an adult man with Graves' hyperthyroidism. In DNA form, the CDR3 reads TGTGCCAGCCGAAGAGGGGGAGCGAGCGAAGAGACCCAGTACTTC. It specifies CASRRGGASEETQYF.